This T cell receptor (beta chain) was identified during a study of cytomegalovirus exposure and HLA in healthy donors. Study details: Of several hundred genotyped donors, 75% to 90% grouped in the Caucasian-associated ancestry cluster.

Regarding the study as a whole: CMV antigen specificity was confirmed in vitro for a few CMV-associated chains. Cytomegalovirus-associated status was assigned to 164 TCR beta chains.

This clone has only a few counts. The antigen is not known. PCR primers comprised 60 Vbeta and 13 Jbeta primers. Produced via immunoSEQ multiplex PCR; TCRdb's table is partial and in-frame only. This table holds approximately 150,000 clones, 60% to 80% found once. This CDR3 is built from 15 residues. Per germline, CDR1 MGHDK and CDR2 SYGVNS. With V trimmed by 6 bases and J by 3 bases, 3 bases remained unmatched. The rearrangement links TRBV25-1 to TRBJ2-1, with 12 bases fitting TRBD2. This sequence was found in a woman aged 60-75 years in good health and CMV-seronegative. Source material: PBMCs. The chain's CDR3 is CASSTTSGSYNEQFF. For the CDR3, the DNA is TGTGCCAGCAGCACGACTAGCGGGAGCTACAATGAGCAGTTCTTC. The whole variable domain, remainder taken from reference TRBV25-1 and TRBJ2-1, is EADIYQTPRYLVIGTGKKITLECSQTMGHDKMYWYQQDPGMELHLIHYSYGVNSTEKGDLSSESTVSRIRTEHFPLTLESARPSHTSQYLCASSTTSGSYNEQFFGPGTRLTVL.